One sample yielded the 32 T cell receptor beta chains listed below, sequenced in a study of shared clonotypes between healthy human individuals. Assay: immunoSEQ multiplex PCR; the TCRdb copy retains only in-frame clones and omits some. The table records approximately 2.5 million clones, around nine tenths of them present only once. Sequenced: naive CD4+ T cells sorted from blood. Subset here: CD45RA+ positively selected. These receptor sequences come from a man younger than 30 in good health.

This chain links TRBV4-2 with TRBJ2-3; tentative D call: TRBD2 (7 bases). Germline-derived CDR1 and CDR2 are LGHNA and YNFKEQ. This CDR3 is 15 amino acids long. Trimming took 4 bases from V and 3 from J, leaving 14 bases between them. The DNA of the CDR3 is TGTGCCAGCAGCCCTCGAGGGGGAGGGACAGATACGCAGTATTTT. It yields the protein CASSPRGGGTDTQYF.

The genes are TRBV6-5 and TRBJ2-2, with TRBD2 matching over 7 bases. V shed 5 bases, J shed 6 bases, and the junction held 6 bases outside the gene matches. Germline values: CDR1 MNHEY, CDR2 SVGAGI. The CDR3 loop spans 14 amino acids. CDR3 loop: CASSKAGAAGELFF. The CDR3 DNA follows: TGTGCCAGCAGTAAGGCGGGAGCGGCCGGGGAGCTGTTTTTT.

This sequence joins TRBV29-1 and TRBJ2-7, with unresolved D. Per germline, CDR1 SQVTM and CDR2 ANQGSEA. The CDR3 spans 11 residues. V gave up 4 bases and J gave up 3 bases, with 7 bases separating them. CDR3 region: CSVVYVYEQYF. In DNA form, the CDR3 reads TGCAGCGTTGTATACGTCTACGAGCAGTACTTC.

The chain is built from TRBV5-5 and TRBJ2-3; D is possibly TRBD1 (6 bases). Germline-derived CDR1 and CDR2 are SGHKS and YYEKEE (reference sequence). The CDR3 loop spans 13 amino acids. V shed 5 bases and J shed 4 bases, with 11 bases lying between them. The CDR3 sequence is CASSNRDPDTQYF. As DNA, the CDR3 is TGTGCCAGCAGTAACAGGGATCCAGATACGCAGTATTTT.

This clone was recorded once. The same CDR3 arises from other DNA sequences in this sample as well. The genes are TRBV5-1 and TRBJ2-2, with 9 bases matching TRBD1. Trimming at V came to 3 bases and at J to 5 bases, leaving 2 bases not matched to a gene. Germline V gene lookup returns CDR1 SGHRS and CDR2 YFSETQ. This CDR3 has 14 amino acids. This chain's CDR3 is CASSSDRGTGELFF. For the CDR3, the DNA is TGCGCCAGCAGCTCCGACAGGGGGACCGGGGAGCTGTTTTTT. Full variable domain (missing parts from reference TRBV5-1 and TRBJ2-2): KAGVTQTPRYLIKTRGQQVTLSCSPISGHRSVSWYQQTPGQGLQFLFEYFSETQRNKGNFPGRFSGRQFSNSRSEMNVSTLELGDSALYLCASSSDRGTGELFFGEGSRLTVL.

This chain uses TRBV9 with TRBJ2-2; D not certain. CDR3 length: 16 residues. Per the germline V gene, CDR1 is SGDLS and CDR2 is YYNGEE. The V end was cut by 0 bases, the J end by 0 bases, with 9 bases between. As DNA, the CDR3 is TGTGCCAGCAGCGTAGGTCTCCTTGCGAACACCGGGGAGCTGTTTTTT. The encoded protein is CASSVGLLANTGELFF.

This chain connects TRBV19 to TRBJ1-2; 8 positions agree with TRBD1. The CDR3 totals 14 residues. Germline CDR1 reads LNHDA; CDR2 reads SQIVND (reference sequence). J was trimmed by 2 bases and V by 6 bases; bases with no gene match: 5. CDR3 sequence: CASRMTGVNYGYTF. CDR3 bases: TGTGCCAGTAGGATGACAGGGGTAAACTATGGCTACACCTTC. The variable domain in full, completed from reference TRBV19 and TRBJ1-2, reads DGGITQSPKYLFRKEGQNVTLSCEQNLNHDAMYWYRQDPGQGLRLIYYSQIVNDFQKGDIAEGYSVSREKKESFPLTVTSAQKNPTAFYLCASRMTGVNYGYTFGSGTRLTVV.

The rearrangement links TRBV18 to TRBJ1-4; maybe TRBD1 (5 bases). Between the trimmed V and J ends, which lost 3 bases and 0 bases, there was a span of 11 bases. CDR1 is KGHSH and CDR2 is LQKENI in the germline V gene. CDR3 length equals 16 residues. The CDR3 here is CASSPRQLATNEKLFF. The CDR3 nucleotides are TGTGCCAGCTCACCTCGACAGCTTGCAACTAATGAAAAACTGTTTTTT. Together with reference TRBV18 and TRBJ1-4, the CDR3 gives the full variable domain: NAGVMQNPRHLVRRRGQEARLRCSPMKGHSHVYWYRQLPEEGLKFMVYLQKENIIDESGMPKERFSAEFPKEGPSILRIQQVVRGDSAAYFCASSPRQLATNEKLFFGSGTQLSVL.

This clone has a handful of counts. CDR3 region: CASRSGGGDSPLHF. CDR3 nucleotide sequence: TGTGCCAGCAGATCCGGAGGGGGCGACTCACCCCTCCACTTT. The chain employs TRBV5-4 and TRBJ1-6, with 7 bases identical to TRBD1. CDR1 and CDR2 from the germline V gene are SGHNT and YYREEE (reference sequence). This CDR3 contains 14 residues. Losses at the gene ends were 5 bases for V and 10 bases for J; bases not matched to a gene: 9.

V and J are TRBV7-9 and TRBJ2-7; possible D gene TRBD1, 6 bases. The CDR3 has 14 residues. Germline loops: CDR1 SEHNR, CDR2 FQNEAQ (reference sequence). V shed 6 bases and J shed 2 bases, with 14 bases lying between them. The CDR3 sequence: CASSRTVGPYEQYF. The CDR3 DNA reads as TGTGCCAGCAGTCGGACAGTCGGCCCCTACGAGCAGTACTTC.

The J gene is TRBJ2-4, the V gene TRBV5-6, with D possibly matching TRBD1 (7 bases). The CDR3 covers 14 residues. The ends were cut back, 2 bases at V and 8 bases at J, with 14 bases in the middle. Germline CDR1 reads SGHDT; CDR2 reads YYEEEE. CDR3 protein: CASSLGGGADIQYF. DNA of the CDR3: TGTGCCAGCAGCTTAGGAGGGGGCGCAGACATTCAGTACTTC.

This clone has only one observation. This rearrangement joins TRBV4-1 to TRBJ2-1, with 7 bases identical to TRBD2. V gave up 3 bases and J gave up 5 bases; unmatched junction bases: 16. Germline CDR1 MGHRA, CDR2 YSYEKL. The CDR3 length is 18 residues. The CDR3 DNA reads TGCGCCAGCAGCCAGCCCCCCCAGGGAGGGAGCGCCCACAATGAGCAGTTCTTC. Translated: CASSQPPQGGSAHNEQFF.

On this clone: Other DNA sequences in this sample translate to the same CDR3. V gene TRBV7-6 combines with J gene TRBJ1-3; D is uncertain. Trimming left V 0 bases short and J 0 bases short, with 6 bases between. The CDR3 is made up of 15 amino acids. Germline V gene lookup returns CDR1 SGHVS and CDR2 FNYEAQ. CDR3 in DNA: TGTGCCAGCAGCTTAGCAGGACCCTCTGGAAACACCATATATTTT. This codes for CASSLAGPSGNTIYF.

As concerns this clone: This sample also contains other DNA sequences that code for the same CDR3. The genes are TRBV5-6 and TRBJ2-2; 7 nucleotides match TRBD1. The germline CDR1 and CDR2 sequences are SGHDT and YYEEEE. Trimming cost V 0 bases and J 5 bases; bases outside gene matches: 4. This CDR3 spans 15 amino acids. CDR3 sequence reads: CASSLGTGGTGELFF. The CDR3 DNA is TGTGCCAGCAGCTTGGGGACAGGAGGAACCGGGGAGCTGTTTTTT. The entire variable domain, with the rest obtained from reference TRBV5-6 and TRBJ2-2, is as follows: DAGVTQSPTHLIKTRGQQVTLRCSPKSGHDTVSWYQQALGQGPQFIFQYYEEEERQRGNFPDRFSGHQFPNYSSELNVNALLLGDSALYLCASSLGTGGTGELFFGEGSRLTVL.

The chain is built from TRBV5-1 and TRBJ1-1, with D perhaps matching TRBD1 (5 bases). The CDR3 extends over 15 amino acids. CDR1 is SGHRS, CDR2 YFSETQ, per germline. The V end lost 0 bases, the J end lost 5 bases, and 14 bases lay between the germline ends. In DNA, the CDR3 is TGCGCCAGCAGCTTGGGCGTGCAGGCAGGGACTGAAGCTTTCTTT. It encodes CASSLGVQAGTEAFF. The full variable domain, rest sourced from reference TRBV5-1 and TRBJ1-1, is KAGVTQTPRYLIKTRGQQVTLSCSPISGHRSVSWYQQTPGQGLQFLFEYFSETQRNKGNFPGRFSGRQFSNSRSEMNVSTLELGDSALYLCASSLGVQAGTEAFFGQGTRLTVV.

The V call is TRBV19, the J call TRBJ1-2, with a possible D match to TRBD1 (5 bases). Between the trimmed V and J ends, which lost 7 bases and 5 bases, there was a span of 17 bases. Germline V gene lookup returns CDR1 LNHDA and CDR2 SQIVND (reference sequence). The CDR3 loop spans 14 amino acids. The CDR3 loop reads CASKRDELGYGYTF. As DNA, the CDR3 is TGTGCCAGTAAAAGGGACGAACTGGGGTATGGCTACACCTTC.

The V gene is TRBV6-1, the J gene TRBJ2-3; no clear D gene. Germline values: CDR1 MNHNS, CDR2 SASEGT. V was trimmed by 1 base and J by 2 bases, leaving 13 bases between them. This CDR3 spans 16 amino acids. For the CDR3, the DNA is TGTGCCAGCAGTGAAGTGTGGTTTGGTGTCACAGATACGCAGTATTTT. Amino acid sequence: CASSEVWFGVTDTQYF.

In this sample, this clone turned up a few times. The V and J genes are TRBV2 and TRBJ1-5; possibly TRBD1 for D (5 bases). The V end lost 2 bases, the J end lost 6 bases, and 11 bases lay between the germline ends. The CDR3 spans 14 residues. CDR1 SNHLY and CDR2 FYNNEI come from the germline V gene. CDR3 DNA: TGTGCCAGCAGTGAATGGGGCAGGGTTCAGCCCCAGCATTTT. This codes for CASSEWGRVQPQHF.

This sequence joins TRBV6-5 and TRBJ2-5, with 8 bases identical to TRBD1. The CDR3 is made up of 14 amino acids. V lost 5 bases, J lost 9 bases, and 11 bases stayed unmatched. Germline V gene data show CDR1 as MNHEY and CDR2 as SVGAGI. Written as DNA, the CDR3 is TGTGCCAGCAGTCCGGACAGGGCCCCAGGGGCCCAGTACTTC. It is translated as CASSPDRAPGAQYF.

The rearrangement links TRBV5-1 to TRBJ2-7, with 8 bases lining up with TRBD1. Germline CDR1 reads SGHRS; CDR2 reads YFSETQ. Trimming cost V 1 base and J 4 bases; bases outside gene matches: 4. This CDR3 has 14 residues. The CDR3 DNA reads TGCGCCAGCAGCTTGCAGGACAGGGAATACGAGCAGTACTTC. Protein product: CASSLQDREYEQYF.

The genes are TRBV19 and TRBJ2-5, with TRBD2 matching 15 bases. Germline V gives CDR1 LNHDA, CDR2 SQIVND (reference sequence). Unmatched junction bases numbered 10, after V lost 0 bases and J lost 5 bases. The CDR3 contains 19 residues. In nucleotides, the CDR3 is TGTGCCAGTAGTATAGATCGTCGGACTAGCGGGGGGGGAGTGGAGACCCAGTACTTC. Protein product: CASSIDRRTSGGGVETQYF. Filled out from reference TRBV19 and TRBJ2-5, the complete variable domain reads DGGITQSPKYLFRKEGQNVTLSCEQNLNHDAMYWYRQDPGQGLRLIYYSQIVNDFQKGDIAEGYSVSREKKESFPLTVTSAQKNPTAFYLCASSIDRRTSGGGVETQYFGPGTRLLVL.

V and J are TRBV27 and TRBJ2-3, with a tentative D call TRBD1 (5 bases). Trimming removed 4 bases from V and 5 bases from J, with 10 bases in between. This CDR3 is built from 13 residues. From germline, CDR1 is MNHEY and CDR2 SMNVEV (reference sequence). In DNA form, the CDR3 reads TGTGCCAGCAGTTGGGGCCAGTTAGATACGCAGTATTTT. Protein sequence: CASSWGQLDTQYF.

The chain employs TRBV12-2 and TRBJ2-2. TRBV12-2 is a pseudogene segment. CDR3 length: 17 amino acids. The CDR3, as DNA: TGTGCAAGTCGCTTAGCGAGTTTCGTCCCCAGCACCGGGGAGCTGTTTTTT. It specifies CASRLASFVPSTGELFF.

The chain uses TRBV7-2 and TRBJ2-3, with 11 bases fitting TRBD2. Germline V CDR1 and CDR2: SGHTA, FQGNSA. Losses at the gene ends were 5 bases for V and 2 bases for J; bases not matched to a gene: 6. CDR3 length equals 16 residues. The CDR3 coding sequence is TGTGCCAGCAGCGCCGGACTAGCGGGCAACACAGATACGCAGTATTTT. It specifies CASSAGLAGNTDTQYF.

On this clone itself: The same CDR3 arises from other DNA sequences in this sample as well. The rearrangement links TRBV5-1 to TRBJ2-2; the D gene is possibly TRBD1 (6 bases). Trimming left V 4 bases short and J 0 bases short, with 10 bases between. The CDR3 contains 15 residues. The germline CDR1 and CDR2 sequences are SGHRS and YFSETQ. The DNA of the CDR3 is TGCGCCAGCAGCCTACGGACAGCGAACACCGGGGAGCTGTTTTTT. Its protein product is CASSLRTANTGELFF.

In DNA, the CDR3 is TGTGCCAGCTCCAGTCGGAGGGGGCAGAATGAAAAACTGTTTTTT. Residues: CASSSRRGQNEKLFF. The chain couples TRBV6-5 to TRBJ1-4; 7 bases match TRBD1. Losses at the gene ends were 8 bases for V and 5 bases for J; bases not matched to a gene: 11. Per the germline V gene, CDR1 is MNHEY and CDR2 is SVGAGI. The CDR3 covers 15 residues.

The chain employs TRBV18 and TRBJ1-1; D gene unclear. Trimming stripped 2 bases from V and 3 bases from J, with 10 bases between. CDR1 is KGHSH and CDR2 is LQKENI in the germline V gene. This CDR3 comprises 14 residues. CDR3 loop: CASSPGVLDTEAFF. The CDR3 coding sequence is TGTGCCAGCTCACCAGGGGTATTGGACACTGAAGCTTTCTTT.

The gene calls are TRBV19 and TRBJ2-3; TRBD1 might be the D (5 bases). The germline V and J ends were trimmed by 5 bases and 4 bases, with 10 bases remaining between them. The CDR3 loop spans 13 amino acids. Per the germline V gene, CDR1 is LNHDA and CDR2 is SQIVND (reference sequence). The CDR3 spells CASSRAGSDTQYF. The CDR3 DNA follows: TGTGCCAGTAGTCGCGCAGGGTCAGATACGCAGTATTTT.

A word on this clone: The junction differs from germline at one of its ends, possibly a read error. This sequence joins TRBV19 and TRBJ2-2; possibly TRBD2 for D (6 bases). CDR1 and CDR2 (germline): LNHDA, SQIVND (reference sequence). The CDR3 is made up of 15 amino acids. The CDR3 region is CVSSGGTQNTGELFF. For the CDR3, the DNA is TGTGTCAGTTCAGGCGGGACCCAGAACACCGGGGAGCTGTTTTTT. The full variable domain, its missing parts supplied by reference TRBV19 and TRBJ2-2, is DGGITQSPKYLFRKEGQNVTLSCEQNLNHDAMYWYRQDPGQGLRLIYYSQIVNDFQKGDIAEGYSVSREKKESFPLTVTSAQKNPTAFYLCVSSGGTQNTGELFFGEGSRLTVL.

V usage is TRBV10-3 and J usage is TRBJ1-2; 10 nucleotides line up with TRBD1. With 5 bases clipped from V and 7 bases from J, the junction kept 13 bases outside the gene matches. The CDR3 runs 16 residues. CDR1 is ENHRY and CDR2 is SYGVKD in the germline V gene. CDR3 in DNA: TGTGCCATCAGTCCCCCCGTCGGGACAGGGGATGGTGGCTACACCTTC. Residues: CAISPPVGTGDGGYTF.

The V gene is TRBV19, the J gene TRBJ2-5, with 7 nucleotides matching TRBD1. This CDR3 comprises 15 residues. Per germline, CDR1 LNHDA and CDR2 SQIVND (reference sequence). The junction had 10 bases not matched to a gene; V was cut back by 4 bases and J by 5 bases. The CDR3 reads CASSTRGQRGETQYF. In DNA form, the CDR3 reads TGTGCCAGTAGTACCCGGGGACAGAGGGGGGAGACCCAGTACTTC. Supplemented by reference TRBV19 and TRBJ2-5, the full variable domain reads DGGITQSPKYLFRKEGQNVTLSCEQNLNHDAMYWYRQDPGQGLRLIYYSQIVNDFQKGDIAEGYSVSREKKESFPLTVTSAQKNPTAFYLCASSTRGQRGETQYFGPGTRLLVL.

Worth noting for this clone: Additional DNA sequences in this sample encode the identical CDR3. The CDR3 here is CASSPGGETQYF. The CDR3 DNA sequence: TGTGCCAGCAGCCCCGGGGGAGAGACCCAGTACTTC. J is TRBJ2-5 and V is TRBV14; a weak D match, TRBD2 (6 bases). In germline, CDR1 is SGHDN, CDR2 FVKESK. The ends were cut back, 4 bases at V and 4 bases at J, with 7 bases in the middle. The CDR3 totals 12 residues.